This TCR beta chain was documented in a study of CD8 T cells in Susac syndrome. Sequencing targeted TCR beta in blood CD8+ and CD4+ T cells. It was with random hexamers that roughly 0.45 to 1 ug RNA was reverse transcribed. A multiplex approach, immunoSEQ multiplex PCR, amplified TCR beta CDR3 across 54 Vbeta and 13 Jbeta. A single record per CDR3 protein comes from TCRdb applying MiXCR to the immunoSEQ multiplex PCR reads. The sample gives approximately 200,000 distinct CDR3 sequences, 95% of which show up once; around 0.08% is in the top ten. V was clipped by 0 bases and J by 7 bases, with 7 bases between them. Germline CDR1 and CDR2: SEHNR and FQNEAQ (reference sequence). The CDR3 covers 13 residues.

V gene TRBV7-9 combines with J gene TRBJ2-1; D is ambiguous. This sequence was found in a human donor with multiple sclerosis. The sequencing input was CD4+ T cells from PBMCs. The CDR3 sequence is CASSLAGRNEQFF. The CDR3 DNA reads TGTGCCAGCAGCTTAGCAGGGCGTAATGAGCAGTTCTTC.